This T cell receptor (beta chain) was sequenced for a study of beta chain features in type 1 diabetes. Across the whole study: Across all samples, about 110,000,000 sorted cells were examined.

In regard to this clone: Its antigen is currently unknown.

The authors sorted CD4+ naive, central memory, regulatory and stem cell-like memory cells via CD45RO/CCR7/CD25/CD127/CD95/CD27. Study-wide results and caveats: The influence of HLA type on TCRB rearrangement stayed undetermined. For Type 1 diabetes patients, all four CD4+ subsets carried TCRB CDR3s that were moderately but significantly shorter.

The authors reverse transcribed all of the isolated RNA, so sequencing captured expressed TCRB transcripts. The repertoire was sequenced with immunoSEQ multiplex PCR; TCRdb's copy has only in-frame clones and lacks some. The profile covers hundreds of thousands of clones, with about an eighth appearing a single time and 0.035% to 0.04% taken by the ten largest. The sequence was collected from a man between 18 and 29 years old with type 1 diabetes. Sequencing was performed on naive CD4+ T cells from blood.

The CDR3 DNA is TGTGCCAGCAGCTCCTCCGGCGGGGGCCCGAATACGCAGTATTTT. Translated, it gives CASSSSGGGPNTQYF. This chain connects TRBV7-3 to TRBJ2-3; D might be TRBD2 (7 bases). This CDR3 is 15 amino acids long. The germline gives CDR1 SGHTA, CDR2 FQGTGA. Deletions cut 4 bases from V and 7 bases from J, with 18 bases between.